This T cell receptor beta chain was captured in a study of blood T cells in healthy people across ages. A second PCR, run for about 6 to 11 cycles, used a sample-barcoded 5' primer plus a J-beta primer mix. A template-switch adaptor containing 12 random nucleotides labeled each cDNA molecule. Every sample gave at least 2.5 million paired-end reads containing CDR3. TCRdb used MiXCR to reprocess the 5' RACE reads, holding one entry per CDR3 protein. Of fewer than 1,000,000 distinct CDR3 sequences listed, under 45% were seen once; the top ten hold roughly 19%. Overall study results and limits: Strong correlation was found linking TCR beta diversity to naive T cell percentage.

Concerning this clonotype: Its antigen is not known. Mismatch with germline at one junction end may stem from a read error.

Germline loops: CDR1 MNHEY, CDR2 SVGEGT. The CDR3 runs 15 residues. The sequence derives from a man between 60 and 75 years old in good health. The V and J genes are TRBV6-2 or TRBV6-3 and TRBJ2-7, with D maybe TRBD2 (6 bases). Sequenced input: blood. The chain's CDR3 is CAGRSAGGNTYEQYF. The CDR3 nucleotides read TGTGCCGGCAGATCCGCCGGCGGGAATACCTACGAGCAGTACTTC.